This is a list of T cell receptor beta chains from one sample in a study of shared clonotypes between healthy human individuals. Using immunoSEQ multiplex PCR, the repertoire was profiled, and TCRdb retains in-frame clones only, with some absent. The table includes around 990,000 clones, 70% to 85% detected once. Specimen: memory CD4+ T cells from PBMCs. Receptor source: a man between 18 and 29 years old in good health. Some clones in this sample may be carry-over from other donors' samples. Both conserved end residues are part of each CDR3. The D gene is left open where the match is weak. Expanded clones get a size class; other rows say once, few or many, or leave the size out.

j_call,v_call,d_call,clone_size,cdr3_aa,cdr3_nt
TRBJ2-1,TRBV6-5,NA,NA,CASSQRRSSYNEQFF,TGTGCCAGCAGTCAGCGGAGGAGCTCCTACAATGAGCAGTTCTTC
TRBJ2-7,TRBV5-6,NA,few,CASSLQFVHEQYF,TGTGCCAGCAGCTTGCAGTTCGTCCACGAGCAGTACTTC
TRBJ2-3,TRBV5-1,NA,NA,CASSLFLGDTQYF,TGCGCCAGCAGCTTGTTCCTCGGGGATACGCAGTATTTT
TRBJ2-1,TRBV5-1,TRBD2,NA,CASSDASGALNEQFF,TGCGCCAGCAGCGACGCTAGCGGGGCACTCAATGAGCAGTTCTTC
TRBJ1-2,TRBV30,TRBD1,few,CAWSRQGADYGYTF,TGTGCCTGGAGTCGCCAGGGGGCCGACTATGGCTACACCTTC
TRBJ1-2,TRBV7-9,NA,NA,CASSRTAYGYTF,TGTGCCAGCAGCAGGACCGCTTATGGCTACACCTTC
TRBJ1-4,TRBV2,NA,once,CATGELLGEKLFF,TGTGCCACCGGGGAGCTTTTGGGTGAAAAACTGTTTTTT
TRBJ2-1,TRBV14,NA,NA,CASRANLMNNEQFF,TGTGCCAGCAGGGCTAACTTGATGAACAATGAGCAGTTCTTC
TRBJ1-2,TRBV25-1,NA,few,CASSELGYGYTF,TGTGCCAGCAGTGAATTAGGGTATGGCTACACCTTC
TRBJ1-5,TRBV19,TRBD1,NA,CASNILQGLGQPQHF,TGTGCCAGTAATATCTTACAGGGGTTGGGTCAGCCCCAGCATTTT
TRBJ2-3,TRBV5-4,TRBD2,NA,CASSARLAGDPDTQYF,TGTGCCAGCAGCGCTCGACTAGCGGGAGACCCAGATACGCAGTATTTT
TRBJ1-2,TRBV6-1,NA,NA,CASSLPVGGYTF,TGTGCCAGCAGTCTTCCCGTGGGGGGCTACACCTTC
TRBJ2-3,TRBV7-8,TRBD2,NA,CASSLGQASGLATDTQYF,TGTGCCAGCAGCTTAGGTCAAGCTTCCGGACTAGCTACAGATACGCAGTATTTT
TRBJ1-1,TRBV10-2,NA,NA,CASSSGPNSAEAFF,TGCGCCAGCAGTTCAGGGCCGAATTCCGCTGAAGCTTTCTTT
TRBJ1-2,TRBV7-9,TRBD1,NA,CASSLSDRGLGYTF,TGTGCCAGCAGCTTATCCGACAGGGGGCTTGGCTACACCTTC
TRBJ2-4,TRBV5-1,NA,NA,CASSLAENGIQYF,TGCGCCAGCAGCTTGGCCGAAAATGGTATTCAGTACTTC
TRBJ1-2,TRBV6-5,TRBD1,once,CASSYARTGRGYTF,TGTGCCAGCAGTTACGCTCGGACAGGGAGAGGCTACACCTTC
TRBJ2-5,TRBV25-1,TRBD2,once,CASSATSGSRETQYF,TGTGCCAGCAGTGCCACTAGCGGGTCCCGGGAGACCCAGTACTTC
TRBJ2-1,TRBV7-9,NA,NA,CASSPYGTKGDEQFF,TGTGCCAGCAGCCCCTATGGGACAAAGGGTGATGAGCAGTTCTTC
TRBJ1-1,TRBV5-1,NA,NA,CASSLLGSLNTEAFF,TGCGCCAGCAGCTTGTTAGGGTCCTTGAACACTGAAGCTTTCTTT
TRBJ1-1,TRBV18,NA,NA,CASSPVGNTEAFF,TGTGCCAGCTCACCAGTAGGAAACACTGAAGCTTTCTTT
TRBJ2-5,TRBV18,TRBD1,NA,CASSDRTSQETQYF,TGTGCCAGTTCGGACAGGACATCCCAAGAGACCCAGTACTTC
TRBJ2-1,TRBV11-2,NA,NA,CASRLVLGLDNEQFF,TGTGCCAGCAGACTGGTTCTGGGGCTTGACAATGAGCAGTTCTTC
TRBJ2-1,TRBV27,NA,once,CASRRSGEQFF,TGTGCCAGCAGGAGAAGTGGCGAGCAGTTCTTC
TRBJ2-1,TRBV7-6,NA,few,CASSLDNEQFF,TGTGCCAGCAGCTTAGACAATGAGCAGTTCTTC
TRBJ2-1,TRBV27,TRBD2,NA,CASSPPGLAGGPWHNEQFF,TGTGCCAGCAGCCCCCCCGGACTAGCGGGAGGGCCCTGGCACAATGAGCAGTTCTTC
TRBJ1-1,TRBV5-4,NA,NA,CASSLGHPVNTEAFF,TGTGCCAGCAGCTTGGGACACCCAGTGAACACTGAAGCTTTCTTT
TRBJ2-1,TRBV5-6,NA,NA,CASSLAQGIGEQFF,TGTGCCAGCAGCTTGGCGCAGGGGATTGGCGAGCAGTTCTTC
TRBJ2-5,TRBV27,TRBD1,NA,CASRGTGAEQETQYF,TGTGCCAGCAGAGGGACAGGGGCCGAACAAGAGACCCAGTACTTC
TRBJ2-7,TRBV2,TRBD1,NA,CASQPTGTGNYEQYF,TGTGCCAGCCAGCCAACCGGGACAGGCAACTACGAGCAGTACTTC
TRBJ1-1,TRBV27,TRBD1,NA,CASRRTGVVEAFF,TGTGCCAGCAGAAGGACAGGAGTCGTCGAAGCTTTCTTT
TRBJ1-2,TRBV9,NA,NA,CASSVALTGYGYTF,TGTGCCAGCAGCGTAGCTCTAACAGGCTATGGCTACACCTTC